This T cell receptor (beta chain) was retrieved from a study of blood T cell repertoires in COVID-19. For the study at large: Specimens from acute and convalescent COVID-19 originated in the United States, Italy and Spain.

Germline V gene data show CDR1 as MDHEN and CDR2 as SYDVKM. Germline trimming cut 5 bases from V and 3 bases from J; bases unmatched to any gene: 10. The CDR3 has 15 residues. Cohorts were determined from participant-reported clinical history. The repertoire was sequenced with immunoSEQ multiplex PCR; TCRdb's copy has only in-frame clones and lacks some. The sample lists approximately 210,000 clones, more than 80% occurring once. The chain employs TRBV28 and TRBJ2-7; 7 bases are shared with TRBD1. Sequencing input: PBMCs or T cells enriched from blood (not recorded which). The sequence derives from a woman between 18 and 29 years old who had recovered from COVID-19. CDR3 sequence reads: CASSPQTGNVYEQYF. The DNA of the CDR3 is TGTGCCAGCAGTCCCCAGACAGGGAACGTCTACGAGCAGTACTTC.